These 32 T cell receptor beta chains came from one sample sequenced in a study of a mutant IDH1 vaccine in newly diagnosed glioma. The repertoire was sequenced with immunoSEQ multiplex PCR; TCRdb's copy has only in-frame clones and lacks some. Here the sample spans 50,000 to 70,000 clones, approximately 82% being singletons. Time point described: week 5, during vaccination. The content of each vaccine dose was 300 ug of mutant IDH1 20-mer peptide, and topical imiquimod accompanied it. Antigens for these TCRs are unknown. The source material was PBMCs, sampled from a glioma patient whose treatment included an IDH1 peptide vaccine. All receptors come from a young woman with glioma. Some clones in this sample may be carry-over from other donors' samples.

About this clone: One end of the junction varies from germline; a read error may be responsible. V is TRBV2 and J is TRBJ2-7, with a weak D call TRBD2 (5 bases). The CDR3 sequence is 10 residues long. In germline, CDR1 is SNHLY, CDR2 FYNNEI. DNA for the CDR3: TGTGCCAGCAGTGGAGAGGGTTGGGAATTC. Translated, it gives CASSGEGWEF.

The chain uses TRBV6-4 and TRBJ1-2, with a possible D match to TRBD1 (5 bases). The CDR3 totals 13 residues. CDR1 and CDR2 (germline): MRHNA, SNTAGT. V was pared by 6 bases and J by 7 bases, with 15 bases between. The CDR3 DNA reads as TGTGCCAGCAGCCACTTATCCGGGGCTGGCTACACCTTC. It codes for CASSHLSGAGYTF.

The chain uses TRBV5-1 and TRBJ2-7, with TRBD2 identical over 7 bases. V lost 3 bases to trimming and J lost 5 bases; unmatched junction nucleotides: 8. Per the germline V gene, CDR1 is SGHRS and CDR2 is YFSETQ. The CDR3 totals 14 residues. CDR3 bases: TGCGCCAGCAGCTCCGGACTAGTAGGTCACGAGCAGTACTTC. Its translation is CASSSGLVGHEQYF.

This clone was observed a handful of times. The CDR3 sequence: CASTIRETQYF. The DNA of the CDR3 is TGTGCCAGCACAATCCGAGAGACCCAGTACTTC. V usage is TRBV2 and J usage is TRBJ2-5; D gene unclear. The length of the CDR3 is 11 residues. With 7 bases removed from V and 4 bases from J, the gap between germline ends came to 7 bases. CDR1 and CDR2 from the germline V gene are SNHLY and FYNNEI.

This clone is a singleton in its sample. The chain has TRBV7-9 and TRBJ1-5; D is perhaps TRBD1 (5 bases). There are 18 residues in the CDR3. The V end was cut by 5 bases, the J end by 0 bases, with 20 bases between. Germline lookup yields CDR1 SEHNR and CDR2 FQNEAQ (reference sequence). The CDR3 nucleotides read TGTGCCAGCAGCCTTGGGACGGAGGGCCTTTATAGCAATCAGCCCCAGCATTTT. Protein: CASSLGTEGLYSNQPQHF.

The genes are TRBV25-1 and TRBJ2-7, with 9 positions matching TRBD1. CDR3 length: 12 amino acids. V shed 8 bases and J 5 bases; nucleotides not matched to a gene: 4. Germline loops: CDR1 MGHDK, CDR2 SYGVNS. The CDR3 reads CASGTGMNEQYF. The CDR3 bases are TGTGCCAGCGGGACAGGGATGAACGAGCAGTACTTC.

This sequence joins TRBV7-2 and TRBJ1-1; TRBD1 might be the D (5 bases). This CDR3 has 18 residues. Per the germline V gene, CDR1 is SGHTA and CDR2 is FQGNSA. V shed 4 bases and J shed 0 bases, with 21 bases lying between them. CDR3 DNA: TGTGCCAGCAGCTCACTCGGGCAGGGCGGGAATATGAACACTGAAGCTTTCTTT. Translating gives CASSSLGQGGNMNTEAFF.

J is TRBJ2-2 and V is TRBV6-6; TRBD2 is a possible D gene (6 bases). The CDR3 is made up of 15 amino acids. V was trimmed by 7 bases and J by 0 bases, leaving 12 bases between them. Germline assignment: CDR1 MNHNY and CDR2 SVGAGI (reference sequence). CDR3 sequence reads: CASTFWRANTGELFF. For the CDR3, the DNA is TGTGCCAGCACCTTTTGGAGGGCGAACACCGGGGAGCTGTTTTTT.

This chain joins TRBV5-4 and TRBJ2-2; tentatively, D is TRBD1 (5 bases). Per the germline V gene, CDR1 is SGHNT and CDR2 is YYREEE (reference sequence). The ends were cut back, 2 bases at V and 2 bases at J, with 10 bases in the middle. CDR3 size: 15 residues. CDR3 coding DNA: TGTGCCAGCAGCTTAAAACAGGTTAACACCGGGGAGCTGTTTTTT. The encoded protein is CASSLKQVNTGELFF.

The J gene is TRBJ2-7, the V gene TRBV6-5; D is possibly TRBD2 (6 bases). Germline loops: CDR1 MNHEY, CDR2 SVGAGI. The CDR3 covers 14 residues. V lost 8 bases to trimming and J lost 7 bases, with 21 bases between them. CDR3 DNA: TGTGCCAGCTCCCCCGGGGGACGACCTACGGAGCAGTACTTC. This sequence encodes CASSPGGRPTEQYF.

This clone was counted a few times. J is TRBJ2-7 and V is TRBV6-6, with D possibly TRBD1 on 5 matching bases. Trimming removed 5 bases from V and 3 bases from J, with 14 bases in between. Per the germline V gene, CDR1 is MNHNY and CDR2 is SVGAGI (reference sequence). The CDR3 has 14 amino acids. The chain's CDR3 is CASSPIGDDYEQYF. CDR3 in DNA: TGTGCCAGCAGTCCTATAGGGGATGACTACGAGCAGTACTTC.

The chain couples TRBV6-6 to TRBJ2-5; D is ambiguous. Trimming took 7 bases from V and 5 from J, leaving 8 bases between them. Germline CDR1 reads MNHNY; CDR2 reads SVGAGI (reference sequence). The CDR3 totals 11 residues. Written as DNA, the CDR3 is TGTGCCAGCACCCTGAGGGAGACCCAGTACTTC. This sequence encodes CASTLRETQYF.

The chain is built from TRBV19 and TRBJ1-5; 8 positions match TRBD1. CDR1 and CDR2 (germline): LNHDA, SQIVND (reference sequence). Trimming at V came to 6 bases and at J to 1 base, leaving 5 bases not matched to a gene. The CDR3 is 15 residues long. The DNA of the CDR3 is TGTGCCAGTAGAATCGACAGGGGAAGCAATCAGCCCCAGCATTTT. Protein product: CASRIDRGSNQPQHF.

The chain joins TRBV7-9 to TRBJ1-3; TRBD1 might be the D (5 bases). Germline V CDR1 and CDR2: SEHNR, FQNEAQ (reference sequence). V was clipped by 1 base and J by 4 bases, with 14 bases between them. CDR3 length: 16 amino acids. Here the CDR3 reads CASSLGQGNIGNTIYF. CDR3 sequence (DNA): TGTGCCAGCAGCTTAGGGCAGGGAAATATCGGAAACACCATATATTTT.

The V and J genes are TRBV29-1 and TRBJ1-1; maybe TRBD1 (6 bases). From germline, CDR1 is SQVTM and CDR2 ANQGSEA. V lost 5 bases, J lost 4 bases, and 14 bases lay in between. There are 13 residues in the CDR3. The CDR3 spells CSVLTGRGTEAFF. Written as DNA, the CDR3 is TGCAGCGTTCTGACAGGAAGGGGCACTGAAGCTTTCTTT.

This clone was observed once. V usage is TRBV7-9 and J usage is TRBJ1-1; perhaps TRBD1 as D (5 bases). This CDR3 has 15 residues. Germline values: CDR1 SEHNR, CDR2 FQNEAQ (reference sequence). V gave up 2 bases and J gave up 5 bases, with 15 bases separating them. The CDR3 DNA follows: TGTGCCAGCAGCTTAACCGTGGGGGGAGGGACTGAAGCTTTCTTT. It translates to CASSLTVGGGTEAFF.

The V call is TRBV7-9, the J call TRBJ1-1, with D unclear. This CDR3 contains 15 residues. The germline V gene has CDR1 SEHNR and CDR2 FQNEAQ (reference sequence). V shed 6 bases and J shed 1 base, with 15 bases lying between them. CDR3 in DNA: TGTGCCAGCAGGTTAAATGGACTGAAGAACACTGAAGCTTTCTTT. Amino acids: CASRLNGLKNTEAFF.

This sequence joins TRBV7-2 and TRBJ2-7, with TRBD2 matching 9 bases. This CDR3 comprises 15 residues. From germline, CDR1 is SGHTA and CDR2 FQGNSA. V dropped 3 bases and J dropped 3; count of bases not matched to a gene: 6. In DNA, the CDR3 is TGTGCCAGCAGCTTTAGGAGGCGGGGGGGCTACGAGCAGTACTTC. Translated, it gives CASSFRRRGGYEQYF.

The V and J genes are TRBV19 and TRBJ2-5; D possibly corresponds to TRBD1 (5 bases). CDR3 length equals 13 residues. V was cut by 4 bases and J by 5 bases, with 11 bases left in between. Germline V CDR1 and CDR2: LNHDA, SQIVND (reference sequence). This CDR3 is CASSTQGRETQYF. The CDR3 DNA follows: TGTGCCAGTAGTACGCAGGGAAGGGAGACCCAGTACTTC.

This chain links TRBV6-5 with TRBJ1-1; D not certain. The CDR3 has 15 amino acids. V lost 2 bases to trimming and J lost 6 bases, with 16 bases between them. CDR1 is MNHEY, CDR2 SVGAGI, per germline. CDR3 sequence (DNA): TGTGCCAGCAGTTACGGGGTGGAGCGGAATGCTGAAGCTTTCTTT. It codes for CASSYGVERNAEAFF.

The chain recombines TRBV30 with TRBJ2-7, with a weak D call TRBD1 (5 bases). V was cut by 4 bases and J by 3 bases, with 7 bases left in between. The CDR3 has 11 residues. The V gene's germline CDR1 is GTSNPN and CDR2 SVGIG (reference sequence). The DNA for the CDR3 is TGTGCCTGGACAGGGAACTACGAGCAGTACTTC. Residues: CAWTGNYEQYF.

The chain couples TRBV6-6 to TRBJ1-6; D unclear. The CDR3 is made up of 16 amino acids. V was cut by 2 bases and J by 4 bases, with 12 bases left in between. CDR1 MNHNY and CDR2 SVGAGI come from the germline V gene (reference sequence). The CDR3 sequence: CASSYPPTNYNSPLHF. The CDR3 region has the DNA TGTGCCAGCAGTTACCCTCCTACTAATTATAATTCACCCCTCCACTTT.

V gene TRBV7-2 combines with J gene TRBJ2-7; 7 nucleotides agree with TRBD2. The CDR3 runs 15 residues. V lost 5 bases and J lost 7; bases outside the gene matches: 14. The germline CDR1 and CDR2 sequences are SGHTA and FQGNSA. CDR3 nucleotide sequence: TGTGCCAGCAGCCCCGTCGGTGGTTTGCGGGGGGAGCAGTACTTC. Translated, it gives CASSPVGGLRGEQYF.

The chain employs TRBV6-6 and TRBJ2-7; 7 nucleotides align to TRBD1. The CDR3 runs 14 residues. CDR1 and CDR2 from the germline V gene are MNHNY and SVGAGI (reference sequence). J lost 7 bases, V lost 4 bases, and 10 bases had no gene match. This CDR3 reads CASSSSTGPREQYF. The CDR3 coding sequence is TGTGCCAGCAGTTCCTCGACAGGGCCGAGAGAGCAGTACTTC.

This clone was seen a single time. The chain uses TRBV2 and TRBJ1-2, with a possible D match to TRBD1 (5 bases). The CDR3 runs to 16 residues. CDR1 and CDR2 (germline): SNHLY, FYNNEI. Trimming stripped 5 bases from V and 0 bases from J, with 16 bases between. CDR3: CASSPLGGASNYGYTF. The CDR3 DNA is TGTGCCAGCAGTCCACTAGGAGGGGCGTCTAACTATGGCTACACCTTC.

This clone was observed once. The CDR3 protein is CASTQGLLQYF. In DNA form, the CDR3 reads TGTGCCAGCACCCAAGGCTTATTGCAGTACTTC. The chain recombines TRBV27 with TRBJ2-7; D ambiguous. This CDR3 has 11 residues. V shed 7 bases and J shed 9 bases, with 13 bases lying between them. Germline CDR1 reads MNHEY; CDR2 reads SMNVEV (reference sequence).

This clone was recorded a few times. CDR3 in DNA: TGTGCCAGCAGCGCCCGGACAGGGGTGAACACTGAAGCTTTCTTT. The encoded protein is CASSARTGVNTEAFF. The V and J genes are TRBV7-9 and TRBJ1-1, with TRBD1 identical over 9 bases. CDR1 is SEHNR and CDR2 is FQNEAQ in the germline V gene (reference sequence). J gave up 0 bases and V 5 bases, and 4 bases lay outside the gene matches. This CDR3 contains 15 residues.

This clone was detected a few times. The gene calls are TRBV29-1 and TRBJ1-2; 9 bases are shared with TRBD1. The CDR3 is 12 amino acids. The V segment lost 7 bases and the J segment 6 bases; nucleotides outside the gene matches: 6. The germline gives CDR1 SQVTM, CDR2 ANQGSEA. The CDR3 region is CSAGDRVHGYTF. CDR3 in DNA: TGCAGCGCCGGGGACAGGGTCCATGGCTACACCTTC.

The chain combines TRBV4-1 with TRBJ1-4, with 9 positions matching TRBD1. The J segment lost 3 bases and the V segment lost 4 bases, leaving 3 bases of the junction unmatched. The CDR3 length is 15 residues. Per the germline V gene, CDR1 is MGHRA and CDR2 is YSYEKL. CDR3 amino acids: CASSPRQGANEKLFF. DNA for the CDR3: TGCGCCAGCAGCCCGCGACAGGGGGCTAATGAAAAACTGTTTTTT.

The rearrangement uses TRBV5-1 and TRBJ2-7; 10 bases align to TRBD1. CDR3 length equals 15 residues. Germline CDR1 and CDR2: SGHRS and YFSETQ. V lost 8 bases to trimming and J lost 5 bases; unmatched junction nucleotides: 13. CDR3 sequence (DNA): TGCGCCAGTCGGCAACCGGGACAGGGGCCTAACGAGCAGTACTTC. Translated: CASRQPGQGPNEQYF.

V gene TRBV30 combines with J gene TRBJ2-2; D ambiguous. CDR3 length: 12 amino acids. From germline, CDR1 is GTSNPN and CDR2 SVGIG (reference sequence). Here the CDR3 DNA reads TGTGTCGATGAGGAGAACACCGGGGAGCTGTTTTTT. It yields the protein CVDEENTGELFF. Complete variable domain (other parts from reference TRBV30 and TRBJ2-2): SQTIHQWPATLVQPVGSPLSLECTVEGTSNPNLYWYRQAAGRGLQLLFYSVGIGQISSEVPQNLSASRPQDRQFILSSKKLLLSDSGFYLCVDEENTGELFFGEGSRLTVL.

This clone has only one observation. The chain couples TRBV6-6 to TRBJ1-1; D unresolved. The CDR3 consists of 15 residues. The V end was cut by 6 bases, the J end by 0 bases, with 14 bases between. Germline CDR1 and CDR2: MNHNY and SVGAGI (reference sequence). CDR3 nucleotides: TGTGCCAGCAGCCCTATCTTTCAGATGAACACTGAAGCTTTCTTT. The encoded protein is CASSPIFQMNTEAFF.